This T cell receptor (beta chain) was captured in a study of cytomegalovirus exposure and HLA in healthy donors (dated by TCRdb to 2016 to 2017). With respect to the entire study: According to a later analysis, one platform produced both the 120 validation repertoires and the 670 or so repertoires of the first cohort. The study aimed to test whether cataloging public T cell receptors could reveal signatures of past pathogen exposure. A separate validation cohort of roughly 120 different subjects was used in addition to the approximately 700-subject first cohort. The study combined high-throughput TCR immunosequencing, statistical association of individual TCRs with disease status, and machine learning to predict cytomegalovirus infection status. Overall study outcomes, separate from this receptor: A later analysis lacked HLA typing for the validation cohort, so it scored co-occurrence in that cohort across all 120 repertoires. Most TCR sequences were seen in very few donors, while some public TCRs were found in many individuals. The study listed 150 to 200 TCR beta chains as associated with cytomegalovirus. In vitro tests confirmed that a few of the cytomegalovirus-associated TCR beta chains recognize cytomegalovirus antigens. Of the cluster scores, 90% to 95% were above 0 in a later analysis, which found that TCRs clustered in the first cohort also tended to co-occur in the 110 or so validation repertoires. According to the authors, the approach could potentially be generalized to other disease states and immunological phenotypes. In both the original and validation cohorts, the classifier was reported to diagnose cytomegalovirus status with high specificity and sensitivity.

The donors belonged to the validation cohort of around 110 subjects, which was separate from the roughly 700-subject first cohort. The CDR3 covers 20 residues, taking in both the cysteine and the phenylalanine. CDR3 DNA is the only sequence kept; it has 60 bases, read in frame from the first base. Sequences LNHDA (CDR1) and SQIVND (CDR2) are obtained from the germline V gene (reference sequence). Deletion took 2 bases off V and 4 bases off J, with a span of 29 bases between the germline ends. With respect to this clone: Its antigen has not been determined. Within one base of it there is no much larger clone, and no base qualities were kept.

The receptor library was made with the immunoSEQ multiplex PCR assay. As for the authors' bioinformatics: A statistical classification framework was developed to diagnose cytomegalovirus status using the catalog of TCR beta chain sequences. This is the immuneACCESS table as TCRdb keeps it, with only in-frame sequences that have V and J called. A part of the clones is gone; compared with another copy, unresolved V genes explain less than half, and the rest is unexplained. V, J and clone size were drawn from that table, and D and trimming were deduced from the DNA. For this sample the table gives about 110,000 clones, of which 88% were detected only once. Clones ranked in the top ten supply about 2% of the sample.

This sequence originates from a woman in her late teens or twenties in good health and CMV-seronegative. The sample consisted of PBMCs. The rearranged chain carries TRBV19 and TRBJ1-1, with a weak D call of TRBD1 (6 bases match). The CDR3 in this case is CASSITRGRGGRELGTEAFF. The base sequence is TGTGCCAGTAGTATAACCCGGGGGCGCGGGGGAAGGGAATTGGGCACTGAAGCTTTCTTT.